Detailed here is one T cell receptor (beta chain). Its antigen is unidentified. Both TCR beta VDJ combination and CDR3 sequence profiling were carried out. Genomic DNA was the template for this profiling. TCRdb re-called the reads through MiXCR, storing one row per CDR3 protein. The sample lists about 42,000 distinct CDR3 sequences; 68% were seen once. The entry originates in a study of CD8+CD57+ T cells in acquired aplastic anemia. Study-wide context: Yields of DNA that came from sorted CD4+ and CD8+ cells averaged approximately 3.2 ug. Roughly 11 million reads, on average, were obtained for CD4+ cells from healthy donors. Study outcomes and limitations: Significance was not reached for CD8+ Simpson's diversity between patients and controls. Overlap between patients and controls comprised some 31 CD8+ CDR3 sequences.

Sequenced input: sorted CD4+, CD8+, or CD8+CD57+ T cells (not recorded which) from PBMCs. The TCR comes from a human donor in good health, serving as a control.

CDR3 region: CASSPSRESNYGYTF. CDR3 in DNA: TGTGCCAGCTCACCATCCAGAGAATCGAACTATGGCTACACCTTC. This chain joins TRBV18 and TRBJ1-2; D unclear. This CDR3 spans 15 amino acids. Trimming cost V 2 bases and J 2 bases, with 12 bases left between them. Germline lookup yields CDR1 KGHSH and CDR2 LQKENI.